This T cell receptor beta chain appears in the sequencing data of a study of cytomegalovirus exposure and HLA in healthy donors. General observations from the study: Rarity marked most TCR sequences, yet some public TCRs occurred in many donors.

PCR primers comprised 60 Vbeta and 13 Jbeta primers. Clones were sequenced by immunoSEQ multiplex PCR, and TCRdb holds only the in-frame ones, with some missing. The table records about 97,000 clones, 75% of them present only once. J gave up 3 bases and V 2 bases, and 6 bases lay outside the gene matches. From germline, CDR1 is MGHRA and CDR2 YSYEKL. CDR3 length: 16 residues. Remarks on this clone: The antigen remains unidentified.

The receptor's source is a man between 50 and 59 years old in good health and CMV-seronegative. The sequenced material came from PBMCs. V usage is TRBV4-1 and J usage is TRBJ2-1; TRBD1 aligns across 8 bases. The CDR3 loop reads CASSQNAGGFYNEQFF. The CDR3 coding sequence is TGCGCCAGCAGCCAAAACGCAGGGGGCTTCTACAATGAGCAGTTCTTC.